The 13 T cell receptor beta chains below were found in one sample sequenced in a study of siplizumab effects on memory and regulatory T cells. Using immunoSEQ multiplex PCR, the repertoire was profiled, and TCRdb retains in-frame clones only, with some absent. The profile covers roughly 100,000 clones, with approximately 94% appearing a single time and less than 0.35% taken by the ten largest. The specimen sequenced was CD4+ T cells sorted from blood. These receptors were obtained from a human donor in good health.

This clone was counted between two and nine times. The gene calls are TRBV30 and TRBJ1-5; possible D gene TRBD1, 6 bases. CDR1 is GTSNPN and CDR2 is SVGIG in the germline V gene (reference sequence). The CDR3 runs 13 residues. V gave up 3 bases and J gave up 6 bases, with 12 bases separating them. The CDR3 region is CAWSTGTAQPQHF. The CDR3 region has the DNA TGTGCCTGGAGCACAGGGACGGCTCAGCCCCAGCATTTT.

The chain recombines TRBV18 with TRBJ1-4, with 8 bases identical to TRBD1. The CDR3 consists of 15 residues. The junction had 7 bases not matched to a gene; V was cut back by 3 bases and J by 7 bases. Germline CDR1 reads KGHSH; CDR2 reads LQKENI. CDR3 loop: CASSPQGAPAEKLFF. The CDR3 coding sequence is TGTGCCAGCTCACCCCAGGGGGCGCCGGCTGAAAAACTGTTTTTT.

J is TRBJ1-2 and V is TRBV7-2; D call uncertain. The CDR3 length is 16 residues. Germline CDR1 SGHTA, CDR2 FQGNSA. V lost 1 base and J 3 bases, leaving 15 bases between the germline ends. CDR3 sequence (DNA): TGTGCCAGCAGCTTAGTGACGCGGCACGGCGACTATGGCTACACCTTC. Translation: CASSLVTRHGDYGYTF.

The chain combines TRBV19 with TRBJ1-1; D uncertain. Trimming removed 5 bases from V and 1 base from J, with 5 bases in between. The CDR3 loop spans 12 amino acids. From germline, CDR1 is LNHDA and CDR2 SQIVND (reference sequence). The chain's CDR3 is CASSLKNTEAFF. The CDR3 DNA is TGTGCCAGTAGTCTGAAGAACACTGAAGCTTTCTTT.

The gene calls are TRBV7-6 and TRBJ2-1, with TRBD2 as a possible D gene (6 bases). The V and J ends lost 1 base and 0 bases respectively, with 7 bases between them. CDR1 is SGHVS, CDR2 FNYEAQ, per germline. This CDR3 region has 15 residues. CDR3 sequence reads: CASSLVGGSYNEQFF. The CDR3 DNA reads TGTGCCAGCAGCTTAGTGGGAGGCTCCTACAATGAGCAGTTCTTC.

This clone was found once. J is TRBJ1-4 and V is TRBV6-1; unclear D gene. This CDR3 is built from 15 residues. Germline V gene data show CDR1 as MNHNS and CDR2 as SASEGT. V lost 4 bases to trimming and J lost 1 base, with 10 bases between them. For the CDR3, the DNA is TGTGCCAGCAGTGGGCGAGGTCTAACTAATGAAAAACTGTTTTTT. It translates to CASSGRGLTNEKLFF.

The chain employs TRBV19 and TRBJ2-7; D is possibly TRBD1 (7 bases). This CDR3 has 15 amino acids. Trimming removed 2 bases from V and 5 bases from J, with 16 bases in between. Germline lookup yields CDR1 LNHDA and CDR2 SQIVND (reference sequence). In nucleotides, the CDR3 is TGTGCCAGTAGTATACGGCGGCAGGGGGGCCACGAGCAGTACTTC. Translating it yields CASSIRRQGGHEQYF.

The V call is TRBV5-8, the J call TRBJ1-5; a weak D match, TRBD1 (6 bases). V was pared by 0 bases and J by 3 bases, with 13 bases between. This CDR3 comprises 16 residues. Germline assignment: CDR1 SGHTS and CDR2 YDEGEE. In nucleotides, the CDR3 is TGTGCCAGCAGCTTGGGTATCTGGGGGGCCAATCAGCCCCAGCATTTT. Protein product: CASSLGIWGANQPQHF.

This clone was recorded once. The V call is TRBV19, the J call TRBJ1-1; D possibly corresponds to TRBD1 (6 bases). There are 15 residues in the CDR3. Trimming took 6 bases from V and 4 from J, leaving 18 bases between them. Germline CDR1 LNHDA, CDR2 SQIVND (reference sequence). As DNA, the CDR3 is TGTGCCAGTAGCCCCTGGGGGCGGGGGAGCACTGAAGCTTTCTTT. Translating gives CASSPWGRGSTEAFF.

The chain couples TRBV4-1 to TRBJ1-2; D might be TRBD1 (5 bases). Germline CDR1 MGHRA, CDR2 YSYEKL. Trimming removed 4 bases from V and 7 bases from J, with 22 bases in between. The CDR3 totals 16 residues. The CDR3 DNA sequence: TGCGCCAGCAGCCCTGGGAGGGGAACTTCACCCGGTGGCTACACCTTC. Its translation: CASSPGRGTSPGGYTF.

The chain joins TRBV7-3 to TRBJ2-1; 13 bases match TRBD2. V lost 8 bases, J lost 5 bases, and 3 bases stayed unmatched. The CDR3 extends over 14 amino acids. Looked up from germline, CDR1 is SGHTA and CDR2 is FQGTGA. The CDR3, as DNA: TGTGCCAGCGCGACTAGCGGGAGGAACAATGAGCAGTTCTTC. Its translation is CASATSGRNNEQFF.

V is TRBV27 and J is TRBJ1-1; no clear D. From germline, CDR1 is MNHEY and CDR2 SMNVEV (reference sequence). V lost 5 bases and J lost 1, with 11 bases in between. The CDR3 runs 14 residues. The CDR3 loop is CASSLPGRNTEAFF. CDR3 nucleotides: TGTGCCAGCAGTCTTCCTGGCAGGAACACTGAAGCTTTCTTT.

This sequence joins TRBV7-6 and TRBJ2-7; a weak D match, TRBD2 (6 bases). This CDR3 is built from 15 residues. From germline, CDR1 is SGHVS and CDR2 FNYEAQ. V gave up 1 base and J gave up 10 bases, with 20 bases separating them. The CDR3 loop reads CASSLEGTGATIQYF. CDR3 sequence (DNA): TGTGCCAGCAGCTTAGAGGGGACTGGAGCTACGATCCAGTACTTC.